This T cell receptor (beta chain) was documented in a study of blood T cell repertoires in COVID-19. Whole-study context: COVID-19 samples collected from the United States, Italy and Spain covered acute and convalescent phases. T cells, B-cell-depleted T cells, or PBMCs provided the cDNA or gDNA that served as material.

The CDR3 is 14 residues long. V lost 6 bases, J lost 3 bases, and 7 bases stayed unmatched. Per the germline V gene, CDR1 is MDHEN and CDR2 is SYDVKM. Authors' data handling: For nucleated cells, counts were estimated from reference gene primer amplification. Libraries were prepared by immunoSEQ multiplex PCR; TCRdb keeps only in-frame clonotypes and omits some of them. V, J and clone size derive from that table, while D and trimming were established from the DNA sequence. Found here are almost 20,000 clones, around 79% of them singletons; the top ten hold about 61%. Sequences were obtained from peripheral blood. This TCR was sampled from an elderly man with acute or convalescent COVID-19. The gene calls are TRBV28 and TRBJ1-2; 7 nucleotides align to TRBD1. CDR3 sequence reads: CASRQDRAHYGYTF. CDR3 nucleotide sequence: TGTGCCAGCAGGCAAGACAGGGCGCACTATGGCTACACCTTC.